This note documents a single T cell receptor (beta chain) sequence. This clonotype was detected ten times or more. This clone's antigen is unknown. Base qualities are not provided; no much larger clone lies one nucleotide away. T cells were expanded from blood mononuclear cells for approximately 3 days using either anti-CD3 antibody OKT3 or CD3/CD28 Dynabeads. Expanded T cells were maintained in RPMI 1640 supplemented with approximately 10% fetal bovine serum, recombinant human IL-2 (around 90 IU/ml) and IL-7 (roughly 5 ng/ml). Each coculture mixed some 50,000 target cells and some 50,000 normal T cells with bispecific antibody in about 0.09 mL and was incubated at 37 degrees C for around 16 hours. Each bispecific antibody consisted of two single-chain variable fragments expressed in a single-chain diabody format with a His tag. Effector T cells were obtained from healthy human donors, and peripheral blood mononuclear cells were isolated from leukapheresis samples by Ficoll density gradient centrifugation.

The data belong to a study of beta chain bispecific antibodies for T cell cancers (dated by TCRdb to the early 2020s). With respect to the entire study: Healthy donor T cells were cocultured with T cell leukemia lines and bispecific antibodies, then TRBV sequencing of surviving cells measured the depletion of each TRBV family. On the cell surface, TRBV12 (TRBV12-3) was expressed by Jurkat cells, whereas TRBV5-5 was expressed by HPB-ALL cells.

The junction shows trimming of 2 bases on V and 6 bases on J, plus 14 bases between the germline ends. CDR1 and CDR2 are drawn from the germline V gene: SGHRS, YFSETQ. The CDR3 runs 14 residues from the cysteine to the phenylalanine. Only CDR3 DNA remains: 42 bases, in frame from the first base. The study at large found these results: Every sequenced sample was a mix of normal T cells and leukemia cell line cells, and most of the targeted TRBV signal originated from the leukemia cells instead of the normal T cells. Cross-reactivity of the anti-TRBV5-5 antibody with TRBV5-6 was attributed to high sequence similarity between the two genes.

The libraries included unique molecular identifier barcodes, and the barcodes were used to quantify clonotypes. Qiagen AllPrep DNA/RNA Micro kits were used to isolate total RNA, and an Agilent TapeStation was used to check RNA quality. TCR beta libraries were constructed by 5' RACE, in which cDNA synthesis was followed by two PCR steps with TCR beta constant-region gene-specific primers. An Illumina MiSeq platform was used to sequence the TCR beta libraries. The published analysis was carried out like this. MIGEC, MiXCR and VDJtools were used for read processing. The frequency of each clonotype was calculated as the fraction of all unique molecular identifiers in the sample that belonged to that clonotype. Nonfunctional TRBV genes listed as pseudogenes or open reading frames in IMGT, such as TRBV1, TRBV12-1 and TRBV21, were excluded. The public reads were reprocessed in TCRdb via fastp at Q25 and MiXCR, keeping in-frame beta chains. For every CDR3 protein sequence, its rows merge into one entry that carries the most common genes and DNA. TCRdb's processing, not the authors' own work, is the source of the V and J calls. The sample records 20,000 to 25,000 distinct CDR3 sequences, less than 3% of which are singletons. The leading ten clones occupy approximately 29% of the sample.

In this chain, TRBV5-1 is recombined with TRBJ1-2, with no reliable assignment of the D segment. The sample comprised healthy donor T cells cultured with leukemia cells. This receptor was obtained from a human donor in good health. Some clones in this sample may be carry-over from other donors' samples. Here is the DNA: TGCGCCAGCAGCTTCGAAGGCAGCCAAAATGGCTACACCTTC. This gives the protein CASSFEGSQNGYTF.